This T cell receptor beta chain was recorded in a study of blood T cell repertoires in COVID-19. On the study more broadly: The United States, Italy and Spain provided the acute and convalescent COVID-19 samples.

The germline V gene has CDR1 LGHDT and CDR2 YNNKEL (reference sequence). The J segment lost 3 bases and the V segment lost 6 bases, leaving 5 bases of the junction unmatched. The CDR3 spans 15 residues. In terms of age and location, participants ranged from roughly 18 to 90 years and lived in approximately 26 US areas. Clinical histories supplied by participants themselves formed the basis of cohort assignment. Authors' processing steps: Estimates of nucleated cell counts were drawn from the amplification of reference gene primers. Sequenced by immunoSEQ multiplex PCR; TCRdb stores in-frame clones only, minus some. V, J and clone size were drawn from that table, and D and trimming were deduced from the DNA. The top ten clones hold roughly 10% of a sample with 250,000 or so clones, around 89% of them seen once.

The sequence derives from a man aged 40-50 years who had recovered from COVID-19. The chain uses TRBV3-1 (or the pseudogene TRBV3-2) and TRBJ2-1, with 10 bases matching TRBD2. The source material was PBMCs or T cells enriched from blood (not recorded which). CDR3 loop: CASSPTSGIYNEQFF. The DNA for the CDR3 is TGTGCCAGCAGTCCAACTAGCGGGATCTACAATGAGCAGTTCTTC.